This entry lists 17 T cell receptor beta chains sequenced from one sample in a study of T cells in Graves' hyperthyroidism and ophthalmopathy. Researchers took RNA transcripts and amplified the TCR beta CDR3 regions from them. The study used the HTBI primer set for a first-round RT-PCR of the TCR CDR3. TCRdb reprocessed the multiplex PCR reads via MiXCR and lists one record per CDR3 protein. The sample carries more than 300,000 distinct CDR3 sequences, 18% recorded once. The specimen was blood. The receptors originated from a man younger than 35 with Graves' ophthalmopathy.

On this clonotype: The junction and the germline gene differ at one end; a read error may be behind it. This chain uses TRBV7-9 with TRBJ2-1; no reliable D call. The germline CDR1 and CDR2 sequences are SEHNR and FQNEAQ (reference sequence). The CDR3 sequence is 12 residues long. Here the CDR3 reads CASSFPNDERFF. CDR3 sequence (DNA): TGTGCCAGCAGCTTCCCCAATGATGAGCGGTTCTTC.

This clonotype was counted many times. The V and J genes are TRBV27 and TRBJ1-4; TRBD1 aligns across 7 bases. This CDR3 spans 14 amino acids. Looked up from germline, CDR1 is MNHEY and CDR2 is SMNVEV (reference sequence). The trim removed 5 bases at V and 8 bases at J, leaving 8 bases unmatched. The CDR3 is CASSPTGWEEKLFF. DNA for the CDR3: TGTGCCAGCAGTCCGACAGGGTGGGAAGAAAAACTGTTTTTT. Full variable domain (rest looked up from reference TRBV27 and TRBJ1-4): EAQVTQNPRYLITVTGKKLTVTCSQNMNHEYMSWYRQDPGLGLRQIYYSMNVEVTDKGDVPEGYKVSRKEKRNFPLILESPSPNQTSLYFCASSPTGWEEKLFFGSGTQLSVL.

This chain connects TRBV5-8 to TRBJ2-7, with 10 bases aligning to TRBD2. The CDR3 totals 16 residues. Germline trimming cut 4 bases from V and 6 bases from J; bases unmatched to any gene: 13. CDR1 and CDR2 (germline): SGHTS, YDEGEE. DNA of the CDR3: TGTGCCAGCAGCGCCCCCCCGGGCCTAGCGGGGGTCGAGCAGTACTTC. This encodes CASSAPPGLAGVEQYF. Complete variable domain (other parts from reference TRBV5-8 and TRBJ2-7): EAGVTQSPTHLIKTRGQQATLRCSPISGHTSVYWYQQALGLGLQFLLWYDEGEERNRGNFPPRFSGRQFPNYSSELNVNALELEDSALYLCASSAPPGLAGVEQYFGPGTRLTVT.

This clonotype turned up a few times. The genes are TRBV29-1 and TRBJ1-1; unclear D gene. The V and J ends lost 4 bases and 8 bases respectively, with 11 bases between them. Per germline, CDR1 SQVTM and CDR2 ANQGSEA. The CDR3 sequence is 11 residues long. In DNA form, the CDR3 reads TGCAGCGTTGCGGAACAGTCCGAAGCTTTCTTT. Translation gives CSVAEQSEAFF. The full variable domain, its missing parts supplied by reference TRBV29-1 and TRBJ1-1, is SAVISQKPSRDICQRGTSLTIQCQVDSQVTMMFWYRQQPGQSLTLIATANQGSEATYESGFVIDKFPISRPNLTFSTLTVSNMSPEDSSIYLCSVAEQSEAFFGQGTRLTVV.

This clonotype was seen many times. This chain connects TRBV20-1 to TRBJ2-3; 7 bases map to TRBD2. Per germline, CDR1 DFQATT and CDR2 SNEGSKA (reference sequence). After removal of 2 bases from V and 2 bases from J, the junction contained 13 bases not matched to a gene. The CDR3 covers 17 residues. Written as DNA, the CDR3 is TGCAGTGCTAGACCCCCTAGCGGAACGATCTACACAGATACGCAGTATTTT. Residues: CSARPPSGTIYTDTQYF.

This clonotype was recorded a few times. The chain uses TRBV13 and TRBJ2-3; D remains ambiguous. The CDR3 is made up of 15 amino acids. V was cut by 1 base and J by 4 bases, with 12 bases left in between. The germline CDR1 and CDR2 sequences are PRHDT and FYEKMQ (reference sequence). The CDR3 nucleotides read TGTGCCAGCAGCTTAGTGGCAGCAGGTGCAGATACGCAGTATTTT. Protein product: CASSLVAAGADTQYF.

The chain couples TRBV6-5 to TRBJ1-3, with D hard to call. The germline CDR1 and CDR2 sequences are MNHEY and SVGAGI. The CDR3 totals 14 residues. V lost 2 bases, J lost 4 bases, and 9 bases lay in between. CDR3 in amino acids: CASSYEGSGNTIYF. CDR3 DNA: TGTGCCAGCAGTTACGAAGGGTCCGGAAACACCATATATTTT.

This clonotype appeared many times. This chain links TRBV2 with TRBJ1-2; D perhaps matches TRBD1 (5 bases). CDR1 is SNHLY and CDR2 is FYNNEI in the germline V gene. Deletions cut 3 bases from V and 6 bases from J, with 14 bases between. This CDR3 has 14 residues. The CDR3 DNA is TGTGCCAGCAGTGATGGAGGGGAGGTTGATGGCTACACCTTC. This gives the protein CASSDGGEVDGYTF.

J is TRBJ2-3 and V is TRBV20-1; D is undetermined. Germline-derived CDR1 and CDR2 are DFQATT and SNEGSKA (reference sequence). Trimming stripped 5 bases from V and 3 bases from J, with 9 bases between. The CDR3 consists of 12 residues. The DNA for the CDR3 is TGCAGTGCTTTTAAGGGAACAGATACGCAGTATTTT. This encodes CSAFKGTDTQYF.

J is TRBJ1-1 and V is TRBV10-3; TRBD1 is a possible D gene (6 bases). The V end lost 3 bases, the J end lost 5 bases, and 13 bases lay between the germline ends. The CDR3 is 14 residues long. Germline-derived CDR1 and CDR2 are ENHRY and SYGVKD. The CDR3 sequence: CAISEGGGGTEAFF. Written as DNA, the CDR3 is TGTGCCATCAGTGAAGGGGGGGGCGGGACTGAAGCTTTCTTT.

Worth noting for this clonotype: This could be a read error, since a much larger clone is one nucleotide away. The CDR3 here is CASSQPLAVMGDTQYF. As DNA, the CDR3 is TGTGCCAGCAGCCAACCCTTGGCGGTCATGGGAGATACGCAGTATTTT. V gene TRBV3-1 combines with J gene TRBJ2-3, with D unresolved. The CDR3 sequence is 16 residues long. Germline V gives CDR1 LGHDT, CDR2 YNNKEL (reference sequence). Between the trimmed V and J ends, which lost 2 bases and 5 bases, there was a span of 17 bases.

This clonotype was observed a handful of times. The chain uses TRBV10-1 and TRBJ2-7, with D perhaps TRBD2 (6 bases). V lost 4 bases to trimming and J lost 4 bases, with 14 bases between them. Germline-derived CDR1 and CDR2 are WNHNN and SYGVQD (reference sequence). The CDR3 totals 14 residues. The CDR3 region is CASSGPSEEYEQYF. The DNA for the CDR3 is TGCGCCAGCAGTGGACCTAGCGAGGAATACGAGCAGTACTTC.

In its sample, this clonotype was seen a few times. J is TRBJ2-6 and V is TRBV19; D ambiguous. V shed 7 bases and J shed 2 bases, with 9 bases lying between them. The CDR3 is made up of 14 amino acids. Germline V gives CDR1 LNHDA, CDR2 SQIVND (reference sequence). The CDR3 here is CASNWETGANVLTF. CDR3 nucleotides: TGTGCCAGTAACTGGGAAACTGGGGCCAACGTCCTGACTTTC.

This clonotype has ten or more counts. This chain joins TRBV2 and TRBJ2-1; D remains unclear. Germline V gene data show CDR1 as SNHLY and CDR2 as FYNNEI. Between the trimmed V and J ends, which lost 7 bases and 6 bases, there was a span of 4 bases. The CDR3 is 10 amino acids. This CDR3 is CASIANEQFF. Here the CDR3 DNA reads TGTGCCAGCATAGCCAATGAGCAGTTCTTC.

Only one count was recorded for this clonotype. The V call is TRBV28, the J call TRBJ2-3; D is perhaps TRBD1 or TRBD2 (5 bases each). Deletions cut 1 base from V and 5 bases from J, with 16 bases between. Germline loops: CDR1 MDHEN, CDR2 SYDVKM. The CDR3 spans 16 residues. The DNA of the CDR3 is TGTGCCAGCAGTTTATATGTGGGGAGAAGGGGAGATACGCAGTATTTT. This encodes CASSLYVGRRGDTQYF.

The V gene is TRBV24-1, the J gene TRBJ2-5; D remains ambiguous. CDR3 size: 15 residues. V lost 2 bases and J 2 bases, leaving 11 bases between the germline ends. The germline V gene encodes CDR1 KGHDR and CDR2 SFDVKD. The CDR3 protein is CATSDSQGPQETQYF. The CDR3 bases are TGTGCCACCAGTGATTCGCAAGGGCCACAAGAGACCCAGTACTTC.

V and J are TRBV9 and TRBJ2-1; 10 bases are a match to TRBD2. Germline lookup yields CDR1 SGDLS and CDR2 YYNGEE. After removal of 0 bases from V and 9 bases from J, the junction contained 3 bases not matched to a gene. This CDR3 has 14 amino acids. The CDR3 loop reads CASSVGSSGGEQFF. DNA for the CDR3: TGTGCCAGCAGCGTAGGGTCTAGCGGGGGTGAGCAGTTCTTC. The full variable domain, with the rest looked up from reference TRBV9 and TRBJ2-1, is DSGVTQTPKHLITATGQRVTLRCSPRSGDLSVYWYQQSLDQGLQFLIQYYNGEERAKGNILERFSAQQFPDLHSELNLSSLELGDSALYFCASSVGSSGGEQFFGPGTRLTVL.